These 14 T cell receptor beta chains were all obtained from the same sample, sequenced in a study of vaccination effects on CD4 cells after COVID-19. Peptide-pool stimulation followed by sequencing identified expanded antigen-specific CD4+ clonotypes in the ViraFEST assay. CD4+ T cells were isolated after around ten days of culture. Vaccine recipients had no previous SARS-CoV-2 infection; their nucleocapsid antibodies were negative. No antigen has been assigned to these receptors. TCRdb keeps only in-frame clones here, not all; method: immunoSEQ multiplex PCR. This sample has about 73,000 clones; about 70% occur once, and the top ten carry about 3.2%. This material consisted of CD4+ T cells from PBMCs cultured with HCoV-NL63 spike peptides, taken before COVID-19 vaccination. The receptor set was obtained from a human donor who received a COVID-19 vaccine.

The chain recombines TRBV7-9 with TRBJ2-2; D is perhaps TRBD1 (5 bases). There are 14 residues in the CDR3. Trimming shortened V by 4 bases and J by 4 bases, and 10 bases separated the two germline ends. Germline CDR1 reads SEHNR; CDR2 reads FQNEAQ (reference sequence). The CDR3 DNA sequence: TGTGCCAGCAGCTCGGACACGCGCACCGGGGAGCTGTTTTTT. Amino acid sequence: CASSSDTRTGELFF.

The rearrangement joins TRBV6-5 to TRBJ2-5; D gene uncertain. V gave up 7 bases and J gave up 4 bases, with 13 bases separating them. Looked up from germline, CDR1 is MNHEY and CDR2 is SVGAGI. The CDR3 contains 13 residues. The CDR3 coding sequence is TGTGCCAGCATAGCCACGGGCTTAGAGACCCAGTACTTC. It codes for CASIATGLETQYF.

DNA of the CDR3: TGTGCCACCAGCAGGTCCTATGGGTCAGCCACGAACACTGAAGCTTTCTTT. Protein: CATSRSYGSATNTEAFF. The V gene is TRBV15, the J gene TRBJ1-1; D unclear. In germline, CDR1 is LNHNV, CDR2 YYDKDF (reference sequence). This CDR3 spans 17 amino acids. Trimming removed 3 bases from V and 1 base from J, with 18 bases in between.

This rearrangement joins TRBV7-2 to TRBJ2-3; no definite D call. Looked up from germline, CDR1 is SGHTA and CDR2 is FQGNSA. V dropped 4 bases and J dropped 0 bases, with 17 bases sitting between them. This CDR3 is 17 amino acids long. In nucleotides, the CDR3 is TGTGCCAGCAGCTCGCGCTACCGATCATCTAGCACAGATACGCAGTATTTT. Residues: CASSSRYRSSSTDTQYF.

The V and J genes are TRBV5-1 and TRBJ2-2; D perhaps matches TRBD2 (7 bases). CDR1 is SGHRS, CDR2 YFSETQ, per germline. V lost 3 bases and J 6 bases, leaving 21 bases between the germline ends. This CDR3 has 17 amino acids. Here the CDR3 DNA reads TGCGCCAGCAGCTCCAAATCCACCCGGGGGGCCGCCGGGGAGCTGTTTTTT. It yields the protein CASSSKSTRGAAGELFF.

The genes are TRBV6-2 or TRBV6-3 and TRBJ1-1; D may be TRBD1 (6 bases). Germline V gene data show CDR1 as MNHEY and CDR2 as SVGEGT. The CDR3 covers 13 residues. Trimming pared 5 bases from V and 5 bases from J, leaving 12 bases between. In DNA, the CDR3 is TGTGCCAGCAGTATACACAGGGAGACTGAAGCTTTCTTT. This codes for CASSIHRETEAFF.

This chain links TRBV5-5 with TRBJ2-5; weak D call: TRBD1 (7 bases). In germline, CDR1 is SGHKS, CDR2 YYEKEE (reference sequence). The V gene lost 4 bases and the J gene lost 7 bases, with 17 bases spanning the gap. The CDR3 extends over 14 amino acids. The CDR3 reads CASSQGGTVGTQYF. In DNA, the CDR3 is TGTGCCAGCAGCCAAGGAGGGACAGTCGGGACCCAGTACTTC. The complete variable domain, with remaining parts taken from reference TRBV5-5 and TRBJ2-5, reads DAGVTQSPTHLIKTRGQQVTLRCSPISGHKSVSWYQQVLGQGPQFIFQYYEKEERGRGNFPDRFSARQFPNYSSELNVNALLLGDSALYLCASSQGGTVGTQYFGPGTRLLVL.

The CDR3 DNA sequence: TGTGCCAGCTCACCACCGGGGTGGACTATCCTCACAGATACGCAGTATTTT. It codes for CASSPPGWTILTDTQYF. V gene TRBV18 combines with J gene TRBJ2-3, with D tentatively TRBD2 (6 bases). Between the trimmed V and J ends, which lost 0 bases and 2 bases, there was a span of 15 bases. Germline assignment: CDR1 KGHSH and CDR2 LQKENI. The CDR3 is made up of 17 amino acids.

V gene TRBV6-5 combines with J gene TRBJ2-5; 8 bases are shared with TRBD1. CDR3 length: 15 amino acids. The ends lost 0 bases at V and 5 bases at J; junction bases unmatched: 5. In germline, CDR1 is MNHEY, CDR2 SVGAGI. Here the CDR3 reads CASSYSRTGMETQYF. The CDR3 coding sequence is TGTGCCAGCAGTTACTCCCGGACAGGGATGGAGACCCAGTACTTC.

V is TRBV24-1 and J is TRBJ1-2; D not resolved. Germline V gene sequence: CDR1 KGHDR, CDR2 SFDVKD. CDR3 length: 14 residues. Trimming took off 2 bases at V and 4 bases at J, with 10 bases between the two ends. This chain's CDR3 is CATSDSDGGYGYTF. The CDR3 nucleotides read TGTGCCACCAGTGATTCGGACGGAGGCTATGGCTACACCTTC.

This chain connects TRBV4-1 to TRBJ2-3, with TRBD2 matching 7 bases. Germline CDR1 and CDR2: MGHRA and YSYEKL. The V and J ends lost 1 base and 0 bases, in that order; junction bases with no gene match: 7. The CDR3 has 17 residues. The CDR3: CASSQVRTSASTDTQYF. The CDR3 coding sequence is TGCGCCAGCAGCCAAGTGAGAACTAGCGCTAGCACAGATACGCAGTATTTT.

The genes are TRBV7-3 and TRBJ2-3, with D perhaps TRBD1 (6 bases). Germline V gives CDR1 SGHTA, CDR2 FQGTGA. The CDR3 length is 15 residues. V was pared by 5 bases and J by 2 bases, with 14 bases between. CDR3 coding DNA: TGTGCCAGCAGCCTTCGACAGGCGGCCACAGATACGCAGTATTTT. As protein: CASSLRQAATDTQYF.

In this sample, this clone turned up once. V gene TRBV18 combines with J gene TRBJ2-1, with 7 nucleotides matching TRBD1. V lost 3 bases and J lost 8; bases outside the gene matches: 4. CDR3 length equals 13 residues. Germline CDR1 is KGHSH and CDR2 is LQKENI. The CDR3 loop is CASSPNRGYEQFF. The CDR3 nucleotides are TGTGCCAGCTCACCGAACAGGGGCTATGAGCAGTTCTTC.

This chain joins TRBV9 and TRBJ2-5, with TRBD2 identical over 8 bases. V shed 4 bases and J 7 bases; nucleotides not matched to a gene: 27. The CDR3 is made up of 20 amino acids. The germline CDR1 and CDR2 sequences are SGDLS and YYNGEE. In DNA, the CDR3 is TGTGCCAGCAGCCCCGCCCTAGAGGTATGGAGCGGGGGACTAAGAGCGACCCAGTACTTC. Residues: CASSPALEVWSGGLRATQYF.